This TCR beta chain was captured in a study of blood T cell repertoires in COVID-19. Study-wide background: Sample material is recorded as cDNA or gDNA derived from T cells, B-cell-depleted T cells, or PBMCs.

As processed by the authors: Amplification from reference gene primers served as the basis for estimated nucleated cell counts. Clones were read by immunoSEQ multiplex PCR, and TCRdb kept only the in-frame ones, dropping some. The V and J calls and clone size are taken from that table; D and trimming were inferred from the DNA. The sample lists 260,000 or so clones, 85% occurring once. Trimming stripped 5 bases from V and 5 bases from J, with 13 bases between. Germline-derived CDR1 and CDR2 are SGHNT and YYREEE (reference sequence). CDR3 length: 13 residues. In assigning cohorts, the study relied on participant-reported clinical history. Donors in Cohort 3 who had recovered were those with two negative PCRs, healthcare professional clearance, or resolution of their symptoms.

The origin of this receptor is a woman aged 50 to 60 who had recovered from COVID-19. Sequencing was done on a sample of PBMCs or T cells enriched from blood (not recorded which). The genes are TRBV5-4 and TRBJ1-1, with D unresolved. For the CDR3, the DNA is TGTGCCAGCAGATGGAACAGAGAGACTGAAGCTTTCTTT. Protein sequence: CASRWNRETEAFF.